These 28 T cell receptor beta chains share one sample of origin, sequenced in a study of blood T cells in healthy people across ages. Then a second PCR, running roughly 7 to 11 cycles, was carried out with a sample-barcoded 5' primer and a J-beta primer mix. TCRdb independently ran MiXCR on the 5' RACE reads; one entry per CDR3 protein. The sample lists approximately 700,000 distinct CDR3 sequences; about 32% were seen once. What was sequenced was blood. The receptors stem from a woman of 80 years or more in good health.

In its sample, this clonotype was seen many times. The V call is TRBV5-6, the J call TRBJ1-5; D may be TRBD1 (6 bases). The germline V and J ends were trimmed by 4 bases and 0 bases, with 17 bases remaining between them. The CDR3 covers 17 residues. The germline gives CDR1 SGHDT, CDR2 YYEEEE. This CDR3 reads CASSVARDTDSNQPQHF. The CDR3 DNA reads as TGTGCCAGCAGCGTAGCCCGGGACACCGATAGCAATCAGCCCCAGCATTTT.

The chain recombines TRBV2 with TRBJ1-2; D unresolved. The CDR3 has 14 amino acids. CDR1 and CDR2 from the germline V gene are SNHLY and FYNNEI. The V gene lost 5 bases and the J gene lost 8 bases, with 18 bases spanning the gap. The CDR3, as DNA: TGTGCCAGCAGTCCGAGGGCAGCCAGCAGAGGCTACACCTTC. Translating it yields CASSPRAASRGYTF.

With regard to this clonotype: A read error may explain this, as a much larger clone is one base away. The genes are TRBV5-6 and TRBJ2-7; D may correspond to TRBD1 or TRBD2 (6 bases each). From germline, CDR1 is SGHDT and CDR2 YYEEEE. This CDR3 contains 16 residues. The CDR3 loop is CAGSVGGQGTSYEQYF. The CDR3 DNA follows: TGTGCCGGCAGCGTTGGAGGGCAGGGGACTTCCTACGAGCAGTACTTC. Drawing the rest from reference TRBV5-6 and TRBJ2-7, the complete variable domain is DAGVTQSPTHLIKTRGQQVTLRCSPKSGHDTVSWYQQALGQGPQFIFQYYEEEERQRGNFPDRFSGHQFPNYSSELNVNALLLGDSALYLCAGSVGGQGTSYEQYFGPGTRLTVT.

This clonotype was found many times. The chain carries TRBV5-1 and TRBJ1-1, with D tentatively TRBD1 (5 bases). CDR1 and CDR2 from the germline V gene are SGHRS and YFSETQ. The CDR3 spans 18 residues. Trimming left V 0 bases short and J 4 bases short, with 22 bases between. CDR3 sequence reads: CASSLAPAGVGSGTEAFF. CDR3 nucleotides: TGCGCCAGCAGCTTGGCACCGGCGGGGGTGGGAAGTGGCACTGAAGCTTTCTTT.

The chain is built from TRBV4-1 and TRBJ2-1; possibly TRBD2 for D (5 bases). Germline values: CDR1 MGHRA, CDR2 YSYEKL. CDR3 size: 18 residues. V was cut by 4 bases and J by 2 bases, with 21 bases left in between. For the CDR3, the DNA is TGCGCCAGCAGCCCTCCCGGTACAGCGCCCGGGGCCTACAATGAGCAGTTCTTC. Its translation: CASSPPGTAPGAYNEQFF.

This clonotype was recorded at least ten times. The gene calls are TRBV28 and TRBJ1-5; the D is unclear. The CDR3 runs 14 residues. Trimming removed 8 bases at V and 4 bases at J, with 15 bases between. CDR1 MDHEN and CDR2 SYDVKM come from the germline V gene. CDR3 sequence (DNA): TGTGCCAGCGCGGTCGCCCTTCCTAATCAGCCCCAGCATTTT. Its protein is CASAVALPNQPQHF.

Regarding this clonotype: This may be a read error: a much more frequent sequence differs by one nucleotide. The V gene is TRBV4-2, the J gene TRBJ2-3; the match to TRBD2 covers 12 bases. The CDR3 loop spans 22 amino acids. Per the germline V gene, CDR1 is LGHNA and CDR2 is YNFKEQ. The chain's CDR3 is CAGSQDRVTSGGSLSSTDTQYF. CDR3 in DNA: TGTGCCGGCAGCCAAGATCGGGTGACTAGCGGGGGTTCCCTTTCTAGCACAGATACGCAGTATTTT.

This clonotype showed up just a few times. This CDR3 reads CSALRTYTGELFF. The CDR3 nucleotides are TGCAGTGCTCTACGGACGTACACCGGGGAGCTGTTTTTT. V is TRBV20-1 and J is TRBJ2-2; unclear D gene. CDR3 length: 13 residues. Trimming left V 5 bases short and J 3 bases short, with 10 bases between. Germline-derived CDR1 and CDR2 are DFQATT and SNEGSKA (reference sequence).

As for this clonotype: This could be a read error, since a much larger clone is one nucleotide away. This chain connects TRBV9 to TRBJ2-7; the D gene is possibly TRBD2 (5 bases). Germline-derived CDR1 and CDR2 are SGDLS and YYNGEE. This CDR3 spans 16 amino acids. CDR3 bases: TGTGCCGGCAGCGTAGCCGAGCGGTCCCCCTACTACGAGCAGTACTTC. Its protein is CAGSVAERSPYYEQYF.

The gene calls are TRBV4-1 and TRBJ2-7, with D tentatively TRBD1 (6 bases). The CDR3 contains 14 residues. The V end was cut by 7 bases, the J end by 0 bases, with 13 bases between. Looked up from germline, CDR1 is MGHRA and CDR2 is YSYEKL. The CDR3 nucleotides are TGCGCCAGCAAAGTCGACAGGAACTCCTACGAGCAGTACTTC. Amino acids: CASKVDRNSYEQYF.

The chain employs TRBV7-2 and TRBJ2-3; TRBD1 might be the D (5 bases). Germline-derived CDR1 and CDR2 are SGHTA and FQGNSA. V dropped 4 bases and J dropped 1 base, with 9 bases sitting between them. The CDR3 contains 14 residues. The CDR3, as DNA: TGTGCCAGCAGCTCGACAGTGGGCACAGATACGCAGTATTTT. It specifies CASSSTVGTDTQYF.

This clonotype was observed a handful of times. The V gene is TRBV29-1, the J gene TRBJ2-3; 10 bases agree with TRBD2. V trimming: 1 base; J trimming: 3 bases; junction bases outside the gene matches: 4. Germline-derived CDR1 and CDR2 are SQVTM and ANQGSEA. CDR3 length: 15 amino acids. The CDR3 region is CSVEGTSGATDTQYF. The CDR3 DNA sequence: TGCAGCGTTGAAGGGACTAGCGGCGCTACAGATACGCAGTATTTT.

This clonotype occurred many times. The V gene is TRBV20-1, the J gene TRBJ1-2, with D possibly being TRBD1 (5 bases). Between the trimmed V and J ends, which lost 3 bases and 6 bases, there was a span of 17 bases. The CDR3 extends over 14 amino acids. Germline-derived CDR1 and CDR2 are DFQATT and SNEGSKA (reference sequence). CDR3 sequence: CSASRGIVDDGYTF. Written as DNA, the CDR3 is TGCAGTGCTAGTAGGGGAATAGTAGATGATGGCTACACCTTC.

This clonotype has ten or more counts. This chain joins TRBV3-1 and TRBJ2-1; D remains ambiguous. The CDR3 contains 16 residues. The V gene lost 0 bases and the J gene lost 0 bases, with 9 bases spanning the gap. CDR1 is LGHDT and CDR2 is YNNKEL in the germline V gene (reference sequence). CDR3 coding DNA: TGTGCCAGCAGCCAAGAAGGCAGGCTCTCCTACAATGAGCAGTTCTTC. This codes for CASSQEGRLSYNEQFF.

The chain links TRBV20-1 to TRBJ2-7; no reliable D call. The CDR3 consists of 12 residues. Germline CDR1 DFQATT, CDR2 SNEGSKA (reference sequence). V dropped 6 bases and J dropped 0 bases, with 9 bases sitting between them. The CDR3 protein is CSAATVSYEQYF. For the CDR3, the DNA is TGCAGTGCCGCGACGGTCTCCTACGAGCAGTACTTC.

The chain couples TRBV4-3 to TRBJ2-7; 9 bases agree with TRBD1. With 0 bases clipped from V and 5 bases from J, the junction kept 5 bases outside the gene matches. The CDR3 contains 15 residues. The germline gives CDR1 LGHNA, CDR2 YSLEER. CDR3 sequence reads: CASSQEEGQGHEQYF. In DNA, the CDR3 is TGCGCCAGCAGCCAAGAGGAGGGACAGGGCCACGAGCAGTACTTC.

Remarks on this clonotype: The junction and the germline gene differ at one end; a read error may be behind it. The J gene is TRBJ2-1, the V gene TRBV5-4, with TRBD2 identical over 7 bases. This CDR3 spans 16 amino acids. Germline loops: CDR1 SGHNT, CDR2 YYREEE (reference sequence). In DNA form, the CDR3 reads TGTGCCAGCAGCCCTTCTAGCGGTAGCTCCTACGATGAGCAGTTCTTC. Translated, it gives CASSPSSGSSYDEQFF.

This clonotype was recorded many times. The chain is built from TRBV12-3 or TRBV12-4 and TRBJ2-3; a possible D gene is TRBD2 (5 bases). V was trimmed by 8 bases and J by 1 base, leaving 16 bases between them. The length of the CDR3 is 15 residues. In nucleotides, the CDR3 is TGTGCCAGCCGTGGCCAAGCGGTCGGCACAGATACGCAGTATTTT. As protein: CASRGQAVGTDTQYF.

A note on this clonotype: The DNA is omitted, as the CDR3 cannot be located on it reliably, and the CDR3 follows TCRdb's listing. This chain joins TRBV7-2 and TRBJ1-2; the D call TRBD1 from the table was never checked on the DNA. From its first to its last residue, the CDR3 has 16 amino acids. In germline, CDR1 is SGHTA, CDR2 FQGNSA. The CDR3 is CASRRRTGLSNYGCTF.

This clonotype has at least ten counts. The chain has TRBV6-2 or TRBV6-3 and TRBJ2-1; D perhaps matches TRBD2 (6 bases). The CDR3 is 16 residues long. Per the germline V gene, CDR1 is MNHEY and CDR2 is SVGEGT. V lost 6 bases and J lost 0, with 15 bases in between. This CDR3 is CASSSQAGRSYNEQFF. The CDR3 DNA reads TGTGCCAGCAGCTCCCAAGCGGGCCGCTCCTACAATGAGCAGTTCTTC.

This clonotype appeared many times. The chain employs TRBV29-1 and TRBJ1-2; a weak D match, TRBD1 (5 bases). Trimming stripped 7 bases from V and 8 bases from J, with 14 bases between. Germline assignment: CDR1 SQVTM and CDR2 ANQGSEA. CDR3 size: 11 residues. CDR3 sequence (DNA): TGCAGCGCTGGGGGGACCGACGGCTACACCTTC. Amino acid sequence: CSAGGTDGYTF.

This clonotype was seen a few times. The chain couples TRBV27 to TRBJ1-4; 7 nucleotides agree with TRBD1. Germline V gene data show CDR1 as MNHEY and CDR2 as SMNVEV (reference sequence). The ends lost 2 bases at V and 1 base at J; junction bases unmatched: 10. The CDR3 runs 18 residues. The CDR3 loop is CASSLDRQGGLTNEKLFF. The CDR3 coding sequence is TGTGCCAGCAGTTTAGATCGACAGGGCGGATTAACTAATGAAAAACTGTTTTTT.

This clonotype has at least ten counts. The V call is TRBV5-1, the J call TRBJ2-5, with TRBD2 identical over 10 bases. Germline trimming cut 5 bases from V and 1 base from J; bases unmatched to any gene: 8. The CDR3 consists of 16 residues. CDR1 is SGHRS, CDR2 YFSETQ, per germline. This CDR3 reads CASSQFGLAAQETQYF. DNA for the CDR3: TGCGCCAGCAGTCAATTCGGACTAGCGGCCCAAGAGACCCAGTACTTC.

The chain combines TRBV12-3 or TRBV12-4 with TRBJ1-2, with D tentatively TRBD1 (6 bases). CDR3 length equals 15 residues. Trimming cost V 0 bases and J 4 bases, with 12 bases left between them. CDR3 residues: CASSLAIQGLYGYTF. The CDR3 bases are TGTGCCAGCAGTTTAGCGATACAGGGCCTCTATGGCTACACCTTC.

This clonotype was seen at least ten times. The chain is built from TRBV2 and TRBJ2-1, with D hard to call. There are 15 residues in the CDR3. CDR1 and CDR2 from the germline V gene are SNHLY and FYNNEI. Trimming shortened V by 8 bases and J by 0 bases, and 14 bases separated the two germline ends. CDR3 amino acids: CASGAQASSYNEQFF. CDR3 bases: TGTGCCAGCGGCGCGCAGGCCAGCTCCTACAATGAGCAGTTCTTC.

CDR3 residues: CASSLGLANTGELFF. In DNA form, the CDR3 reads TGTGCCAGCAGCTTGGGACTAGCGAACACCGGGGAGCTGTTTTTT. The V gene is TRBV5-5, the J gene TRBJ2-2, with a weak D call TRBD2 (6 bases). This CDR3 spans 15 amino acids. Trimming left V 0 bases short and J 0 bases short, with 6 bases between. Germline CDR1 reads SGHKS; CDR2 reads YYEKEE (reference sequence).

The sample holds many counts of this clonotype. This chain uses TRBV20-1 with TRBJ2-5; 10 bases fit TRBD2. J gave up 0 bases and V 0 bases, and 4 bases lay outside the gene matches. CDR1 is DFQATT, CDR2 SNEGSKA, per germline (reference sequence). The CDR3 is 16 residues long. This CDR3 is CSARDSGGPYQETQYF. CDR3 bases: TGCAGTGCTAGAGATAGCGGGGGGCCGTACCAAGAGACCCAGTACTTC.

This clonotype was detected only a few times. This chain connects TRBV20-1 to TRBJ1-4, with D perhaps TRBD1 (5 bases). This CDR3 is 16 amino acids long. Germline CDR1 and CDR2: DFQATT and SNEGSKA (reference sequence). V lost 0 bases to trimming and J lost 0 bases, with 11 bases between them. As DNA, the CDR3 is TGCAGTGCTAGAGATGGGGCGGCCGCAACTAATGAAAAACTGTTTTTT. This translates into CSARDGAAATNEKLFF.